The sequence of this T cell receptor beta chain was determined in a study of regulatory T cells in long-lasting Graves disease. The overall study: Persistent Graves' disease denoted over 5 years of antithyroid drugs plus positive TSH receptor antibodies.

The CDR3 has 12 residues. Trimming took off 2 bases at V and 5 bases at J, with 7 bases between the two ends. This clonotype was picked up many times. To make TCR beta libraries, researchers used iRepertoire HTBI primers and Arm-PCR of CDR3 regions. TCRdb reprocessed the multiplex PCR reads with MiXCR, giving one entry per CDR3 protein. Of 310,000 or so distinct CDR3 sequences in the sample, about 19% were seen once. Time point meaning: persistent/refractory GD, antithyroid drugs over 5 years with positive TRAb. PBMC-extracted RNA yielded the TCR library. The clonotype originates from a female donor with Graves disease. The material sequenced was peripheral blood mononuclear cells (PBMCs), taken when the disease was refractory, from a patient treated with antithyroid drugs. V is TRBV12-3 or TRBV12-4 and J is TRBJ2-7; possibly TRBD2 for D (5 bases). The CDR3: CASSLNGNEQYF. The DNA for the CDR3 is TGTGCCAGCAGTTTAAACGGGAACGAGCAGTACTTC.